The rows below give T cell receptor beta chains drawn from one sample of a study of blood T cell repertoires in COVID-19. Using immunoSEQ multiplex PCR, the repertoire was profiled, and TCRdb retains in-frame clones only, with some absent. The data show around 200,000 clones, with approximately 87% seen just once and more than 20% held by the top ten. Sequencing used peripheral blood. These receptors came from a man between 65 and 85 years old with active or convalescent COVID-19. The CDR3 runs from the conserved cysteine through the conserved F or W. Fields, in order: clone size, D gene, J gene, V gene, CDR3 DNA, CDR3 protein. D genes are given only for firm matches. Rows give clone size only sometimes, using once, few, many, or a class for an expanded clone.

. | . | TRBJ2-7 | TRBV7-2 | TGTGCCAGCAGCCCCGGGACAAGCCGCTACGAGCAGTACTTC | CASSPGTSRYEQYF
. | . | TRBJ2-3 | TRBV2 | TGTGCCAGCAGTGACTGGCGGGGCAACACAGATACGCAGTATTTT | CASSDWRGNTDTQYF
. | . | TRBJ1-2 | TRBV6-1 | TGTGCCAGCAGTGAAGTAAGGGACACTGGCTACACCTTC | CASSEVRDTGYTF
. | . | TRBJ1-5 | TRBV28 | TGTGCCAGCAGTCACCCCCCTTTACAGTTCTATAGCAATCAGCCCCAGCATTTT | CASSHPPLQFYSNQPQHF
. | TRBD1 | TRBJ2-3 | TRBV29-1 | TGCAGCGTTGACGGACAGGGGAGCACAGATACGCAGTATTTT | CSVDGQGSTDTQYF
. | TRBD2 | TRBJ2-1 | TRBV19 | TGTGCCAGTAGTATAGGGGCGGGAGGGCTCCGGGAGCAGTTCTTC | CASSIGAGGLREQFF
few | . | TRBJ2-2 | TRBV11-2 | TGTGCCAGCAGCCCGCGGTTACTTTCGGGCACCGGGGAGCTGTTTTTT | CASSPRLLSGTGELFF
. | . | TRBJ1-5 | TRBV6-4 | TGTGCCCGAAGGAGGGCCCAGCATTTT | CARRRAQHF
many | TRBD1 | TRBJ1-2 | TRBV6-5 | TGTGCCAGCAGTTCCACCAGGGGGGCCTATGGCTACACCTTC | CASSSTRGAYGYTF
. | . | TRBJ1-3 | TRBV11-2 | TGTGCCAGCAGCTTCCAACAGGGTGGTGGAAACACCATATATTTT | CASSFQQGGGNTIYF